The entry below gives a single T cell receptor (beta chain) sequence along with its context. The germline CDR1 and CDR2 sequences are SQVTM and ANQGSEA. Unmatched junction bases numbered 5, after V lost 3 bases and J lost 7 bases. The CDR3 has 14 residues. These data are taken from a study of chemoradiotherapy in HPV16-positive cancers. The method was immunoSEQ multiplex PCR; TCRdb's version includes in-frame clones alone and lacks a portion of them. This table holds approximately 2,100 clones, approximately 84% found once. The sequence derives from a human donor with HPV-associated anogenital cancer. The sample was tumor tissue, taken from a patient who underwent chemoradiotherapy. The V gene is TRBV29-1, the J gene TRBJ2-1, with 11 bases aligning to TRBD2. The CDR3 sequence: CSVDIAGGRNEQFF. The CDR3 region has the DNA TGCAGCGTTGATATAGCGGGAGGGAGGAATGAGCAGTTCTTC.